The source of this T cell receptor beta chain is a study of cytomegalovirus exposure and HLA in healthy donors. General study findings and limits: In a later analysis, HLA-C alleles had the fewest associated TCRs, DRB1 alleles the most.

Of note for this clone: Its specificity is not known.

The PCR was carried out with 60 Vbeta primers and 13 Jbeta primers. Using immunoSEQ multiplex PCR, the repertoire was profiled, and TCRdb retains in-frame clones only, with some absent. Its clone listing holds 53,000 or so clones. Sequenced material: PBMCs. The source is a man between 18 and 29 years old in good health and CMV-seropositive.

The CDR3 sequence is CASSLQEGRTQYF. DNA of the CDR3: TGTGCCAGCAGCTTGCAAGAGGGTAGGACGCAGTATTTT. The chain employs TRBV7-2 and TRBJ2-3, with D perhaps TRBD2 (5 bases). This CDR3 is 13 amino acids long. Per germline, CDR1 SGHTA and CDR2 FQGNSA. Trimming left V 3 bases short and J 9 bases short, with 13 bases between.